This T cell receptor beta chain came from a study of blood T cell repertoires in COVID-19. Study context: Samples of COVID-19 (acute and convalescent) were obtained from the United States, Italy and Spain. PBMCs, B-cell-depleted T cells, or T cells provided the cDNA or gDNA that made up the material.

CDR3 length: 16 amino acids. J lost 4 bases, V lost 4 bases, and 14 bases had no gene match. Germline V CDR1 and CDR2: SGHRS, YFSETQ. Clinical history as reported by participants underpinned cohort assignment. Method: immunoSEQ multiplex PCR; TCRdb's copy keeps in-frame clones and lacks some. The sample includes around 360,000 clones, around 87% of them seen just once. Source material: PBMCs or T cells enriched from blood (not recorded which). V gene TRBV5-1 combines with J gene TRBJ2-7; 7 positions match TRBD2. The receptor comes from a man aged 35 to 55 in a cohort exposed to, infected with or recovered from COVID-19 (not recorded which). CDR3 sequence reads: CASSRTPSGGSYEQYF. In DNA, the CDR3 is TGCGCCAGCAGCCGGACTCCATCCGGGGGGAGTTACGAGCAGTACTTC.